This is a list of T cell receptor beta chains from one sample in a study of cytomegalovirus exposure and HLA in healthy donors. TCRdb keeps only in-frame clones here, not all; method: immunoSEQ multiplex PCR. The sample lists about 100,000 clones, 75% occurring once. Material: PBMCs. The receptors were gathered from a male donor in good health and CMV-seropositive. Both conserved end residues are part of each CDR3. A D gene is named only where the DNA matches it firmly. Not every row has a clone size; where given, it reads once, few, many or a size class.

d_call	v_call	clone_size	j_call	cdr3_nt	cdr3_aa
-	TRBV7-6	-	TRBJ1-5	TGTGCCAGCAGCCCAAGGGCGGGGGGCGCGAGTTGGCAGCCCCAGCATTTT	CASSPRAGGASWQPQHF
TRBD2	TRBV7-9	-	TRBJ2-3	TGTGCCAGCACCGAGAGGGTGGCGGGGGGAGCGCCAGATACGCAGTATTTT	CASTERVAGGAPDTQYF
TRBD1	TRBV5-1	-	TRBJ2-7	TGCGCCAGCAACCCAGGGGGTCCTCGCGAGCAGTACTTC	CASNPGGPREQYF
TRBD1	TRBV5-4	few	TRBJ2-5	TGTGCCAGCAGCTCGAAACAGGGGTCGCAAGAGACCCAGTACTTC	CASSSKQGSQETQYF
TRBD1	TRBV25-1	-	TRBJ1-4	TGTGCCAGCAGTGGCAGGGGGCTGTATGAAAAACTGTTTTTT	CASSGRGLYEKLFF
TRBD2	TRBV7-2	-	TRBJ2-3	TGTGCTATCCCCCTAGCGGGGACCCCGGGGGCTAGGACGCAGTATTTT	CAIPLAGTPGARTQYF
TRBD2	TRBV7-9	-	TRBJ2-1	TGTGCCAGCAGCCCTCGGACTAGCGGGGGGTCCGAGCAGTTCTTC	CASSPRTSGGSEQFF
-	TRBV5-4	-	TRBJ2-5	TGTGCCAGCAGCTTGGTGGGCCTCGGAGAGACCCAGTACTTC	CASSLVGLGETQYF
TRBD1	TRBV11-2	few	TRBJ1-1	TGTGCCAGCAGCGTTGAACCCTGGGACAGTCGGGCGACTGAAGCTTTCTTT	CASSVEPWDSRATEAFF
-	TRBV7-2	-	TRBJ1-1	TGTGCCAGCAGCTTAGAAGGGGTTCTTATGAACACTGAAGCTTTCTTT	CASSLEGVLMNTEAFF
TRBD1	TRBV19	-	TRBJ1-2	TGTGCCAGTAGTATAGATGGGACAGGGATCTATGGCTACACCTTC	CASSIDGTGIYGYTF
-	TRBV27	few	TRBJ1-1	TGTGCCAGCAGTGACAGGAAACAAACTGGACGAATTGGCCACACTGAAGCTTTCTTT	CASSDRKQTGRIGHTEAFF
TRBD2	TRBV9	once	TRBJ2-2	TGTGCCAGCAGCGTACTCAGCGGGATGAACACCGGGGAGCTGTTTTTT	CASSVLSGMNTGELFF
TRBD1	TRBV7-9	-	TRBJ2-7	TGTGCCAGCAGCTTAGACTTGGCGACAGGGACCTACGAGCAGTACTTC	CASSLDLATGTYEQYF
-	TRBV11-3	few	TRBJ2-7	TGTGCCAGCAGCTCCCGACCGGACAGCGACGAGCAGTACTTC	CASSSRPDSDEQYF
TRBD2	TRBV27	-	TRBJ2-7	TGTGCCAGCAGTTCCCTCACCCGGGGGGAGACGGGCTACGAGCAGTACTTC	CASSSLTRGETGYEQYF
TRBD2	TRBV6-4	-	TRBJ2-1	TGTGCCAGCAGTGACTCTAATAGCGGGGGGGCTGAGCAGTTCTTC	CASSDSNSGGAEQFF
TRBD1	TRBV5-6	few	TRBJ1-4	TGTGCCAGCAGCTCGACAGGGAGGCGAGAAAAACTGTTTTTT	CASSSTGRREKLFF
TRBD1	TRBV28	-	TRBJ1-1	TGTGCCAGCAGGGACAGGGGCTCGGTAGGGGCTTTCTTT	CASRDRGSVGAFF
TRBD1	TRBV4-1	-	TRBJ1-3	TGCGCCAGCAGCCCATATGGGACAGGGAGTGGAAACACCATATATTTT	CASSPYGTGSGNTIYF
-	TRBV25-1	-	TRBJ2-7	TGTGCCAGCAGTGAATCGGCAGGGGTCACCTACGAGCAGTACTTC	CASSESAGVTYEQYF
-	TRBV30	-	TRBJ2-1	TGTGCCTGGAGCCCCGGAGGCCATGAGCAGTTCTTC	CAWSPGGHEQFF
-	TRBV5-8	-	TRBJ1-1	TGTGCCAGCAGCTTTGGGGGGATGAACACTGAAGCTTTCTTT	CASSFGGMNTEAFF
TRBD1	TRBV5-1	-	TRBJ1-4	TGCGCCAGCAGCCCGACAGGGGGTGAAAAACTGTTTTTT	CASSPTGGEKLFF
TRBD1	TRBV5-4	-	TRBJ2-5	TGTGCCAGCAGCGCCGGGACAGGGATAGAGACCCAGTACTTC	CASSAGTGIETQYF
-	TRBV10-3	-	TRBJ1-1	TGTGCCATCAGTGAACAGGCTGAAGCTTTCTTT	CAISEQAEAFF
TRBD2	TRBV19	-	TRBJ2-3	TGTGCCAGTAGTACTAGCGGGGGGTGGAGCACAGATACGCAGTATTTT	CASSTSGGWSTDTQYF
-	TRBV15	-	TRBJ1-1	TGTGCCACAGCGCGGGGGATGAACACTGAAGCTTTCTTT	CATARGMNTEAFF
TRBD1	TRBV19	-	TRBJ1-2	TGTGCCAGTAGTCCGGGACAGGGGAGAGAGAATGGCTACACCTTC	CASSPGQGRENGYTF
TRBD2	TRBV27	-	TRBJ2-2	TGTGCCAGCCGAAGGAGCGGGGGGGCTGGAACCGGGGAGCTGTTTTTT	CASRRSGGAGTGELFF
-	TRBV19	-	TRBJ2-7	TGTGCCAGTAGTATATCGGCTAGCAGCGACGAGCAGTACTTC	CASSISASSDEQYF
TRBD1	TRBV5-5	-	TRBJ1-1	TGTGCCAGCCATTTGGGACAGGGCTCTGAAGCTTTCTTT	CASHLGQGSEAFF
-	TRBV19	once	TRBJ2-3	TGTGCCAGTAGTCAGACACGTCATAGCACAGATACGCAGTATTTT	CASSQTRHSTDTQYF
TRBD1	TRBV5-4	-	TRBJ2-2	TGTGCCAGCAGCCAAAACTGGGGGACAGGGGCCGGGGAGCTGTTTTTT	CASSQNWGTGAGELFF
-	TRBV6-5	-	TRBJ1-6	TGTGCCAGCAGTTACCTAAATGATTCACCCCTCCACTTT	CASSYLNDSPLHF
TRBD1	TRBV2	-	TRBJ1-5	TGTGCCAGCAGAGGGGACAGGGTTGGCAATCAGCCCCAGCATTTT	CASRGDRVGNQPQHF
TRBD2	TRBV7-3	few	TRBJ2-1	TGTGCCAGCAGCTTTTCGGGGGGATTTGGGAATGAGCAGTTCTTC	CASSFSGGFGNEQFF
-	TRBV7-8	-	TRBJ1-1	TGTGCCAGCAGCTTACCGGGGGGGAGGAATGCTTTCTTT	CASSLPGGRNAFF
TRBD2	TRBV7-2	few	TRBJ2-3	TGTGCCAGCAGCTCCAATGTACTAGCGGGGGGAGGTACGCAGTATTTT	CASSSNVLAGGGTQYF
TRBD2	TRBV5-6	once	TRBJ2-3	TGTGCCAGCAGCCCTGGGGTACGGGGGGGCCGGCCAGATACGCAGTATTTT	CASSPGVRGGRPDTQYF
TRBD1	TRBV18	-	TRBJ1-1	TGTGCCAGCTCAGAGGGACAGGAGGTAAACACTGAAGCTTTCTTT	CASSEGQEVNTEAFF
TRBD1	TRBV15	-	TRBJ1-2	TGTGCCACCAGCAGGGACAGGGGCTATGGCTACACCTTC	CATSRDRGYGYTF
-	TRBV11-3	-	TRBJ2-5	TGTGCCAGCAGCTTATCCTCGCTGTCAGCGGGAGAGACCCAGTACTTC	CASSLSSLSAGETQYF
-	TRBV5-1	-	TRBJ2-7	TGCGCCAGCAGCTCCGGCGGGACCTACGAGCAGTACTTC	CASSSGGTYEQYF
TRBD2	TRBV4-2	once	TRBJ2-1	TGTGCCAGCAGCCAAGATAGATCAGGGTTGTATAGCGGGGGGTTTGATGAGCAGTTCTTC	CASSQDRSGLYSGGFDEQFF
TRBD2	TRBV19	-	TRBJ2-7	TGTGCCAGTAGTATGGCGCAGGGAGGGGCCTACGAGCAGTACTTC	CASSMAQGGAYEQYF
TRBD2	TRBV28	-	TRBJ2-2	TGTGCCAGCAGTTTTCCTCTAGCGCTAGCGGGGGGGCACGGCACCGGGGAGCTGTTTTTT	CASSFPLALAGGHGTGELFF
-	TRBV5-1	-	TRBJ2-2	TGCGCCAGCAGCTTGGGGCCGCTCGGGGAGCTGTTTTTT	CASSLGPLGELFF
-	TRBV28	-	TRBJ2-7	TGTGCCAGCAGTTTAGGACAGAAATACGAGCAGTACTTC	CASSLGQKYEQYF
-	TRBV6-1	-	TRBJ2-7	TGTGCCAGCACGGGTGCTTACGAGCAGTACTTC	CASTGAYEQYF
-	TRBV9	-	TRBJ2-3	TGTGCCAGCAGCGTAGCGAGCCTGAGCACAGATACGCAGTATTTT	CASSVASLSTDTQYF
-	TRBV7-9	-	TRBJ2-2	TGTGCCAGCAGCCCTGGTCACGGGTCCACCGGGGAGCTGTTTTTT	CASSPGHGSTGELFF
-	TRBV19	-	TRBJ1-4	TGTGCCAGTAGTATTAACCGCGGTAATAATGAAAAACTGTTTTTT	CASSINRGNNEKLFF
TRBD2	TRBV6-6	-	TRBJ2-1	TGTGCCAGCAGTCAGACTAGCGGGGGGACCAATGAGCAGTTCTTC	CASSQTSGGTNEQFF
-	TRBV19	once	TRBJ1-2	TGTGCCAGTAACCCGGCAGGGGCGAATGGCTACACCTTC	CASNPAGANGYTF